This TCR beta chain was retrieved from a study of blood T cell repertoires in COVID-19. In the study overall: From T cells, B-cell-depleted T cells, or PBMCs came the material, which was cDNA or gDNA.

CDR3 length: 14 residues. V dropped 4 bases and J dropped 6; count of bases not matched to a gene: 5. The germline gives CDR1 MGHDK, CDR2 SYGVNS. Study processing details: How many nucleated cells were present was estimated from reference gene primer amplification. Measured with immunoSEQ multiplex PCR; TCRdb has only the in-frame clones, and not every one. That table supplies the V and J calls and clone size; D and trimming were determined from the DNA. The sample has about 200,000 clones; 80% to 85% are singletons. This sequence joins TRBV25-1 and TRBJ2-2, with TRBD1 identical over 7 bases. This clonotype originated in a human donor in a cohort sampled during active COVID-19. The source material was peripheral blood. The CDR3 DNA follows: TGTGCCAGCAGTGCCGGGACAGCAGCCGGGGAGCTGTTTTTT. Translating it yields CASSAGTAAGELFF. The variable domain in full, completed from reference TRBV25-1 and TRBJ2-2, reads EADIYQTPRYLVIGTGKKITLECSQTMGHDKMYWYQQDPGMELHLIHYSYGVNSTEKGDLSSESTVSRIRTEHFPLTLESARPSHTSQYLCASSAGTAAGELFFGEGSRLTVL.